This T cell receptor (beta chain) appears in the sequencing data of a study of early T cells in non-severe SARS-CoV-2 infection. CDR1 and CDR2 from the germline V gene are MNHEY and SMNVEV (reference sequence). This CDR3 contains 15 residues. Trimming stripped 3 bases from V and 3 bases from J, with 14 bases between. This clonotype was seen many times. In TCRdb, the 5' RACE reads were re-called with MiXCR into one record per CDR3 protein. The data hold approximately 52,000 distinct CDR3 sequences, with around 7.5% observed a single time. The clonotype originates from an adult who was a healthcare worker with PCR-confirmed SARS-CoV-2 infection or an uninfected control (not recorded which). J is TRBJ1-1 and V is TRBV27; D remains unclear. The specimen was whole blood. The CDR3 here is CASSFSTALDTEAFF. DNA for the CDR3: TGTGCCAGCAGTTTTAGTACGGCCCTTGACACTGAAGCTTTCTTT.